This T cell receptor (beta chain) appears in the sequencing data of a study of blood T cell repertoires in COVID-19. V was pared by 5 bases and J by 0 bases, with 9 bases of the junction left unmatched. Germline V gene lookup returns CDR1 LNHDA and CDR2 SQIVND (reference sequence). The CDR3 runs to 17 residues. Clones were read by immunoSEQ multiplex PCR, and TCRdb kept only the in-frame ones, dropping some. The top ten hold around 3.7% of the sample, which has 140,000 or so clones, 80% to 90% seen once. Sequenced: PBMCs or T cells enriched from blood (not recorded which). The source is a woman aged 50 to 60 with acute COVID-19. The chain couples TRBV19 to TRBJ1-5; 8 nucleotides align to TRBD1. The CDR3 bases are TGTGCCAGTAGTGACGGGACAGGATCACTTAGCAATCAGCCCCAGCATTTT. This translates into CASSDGTGSLSNQPQHF.